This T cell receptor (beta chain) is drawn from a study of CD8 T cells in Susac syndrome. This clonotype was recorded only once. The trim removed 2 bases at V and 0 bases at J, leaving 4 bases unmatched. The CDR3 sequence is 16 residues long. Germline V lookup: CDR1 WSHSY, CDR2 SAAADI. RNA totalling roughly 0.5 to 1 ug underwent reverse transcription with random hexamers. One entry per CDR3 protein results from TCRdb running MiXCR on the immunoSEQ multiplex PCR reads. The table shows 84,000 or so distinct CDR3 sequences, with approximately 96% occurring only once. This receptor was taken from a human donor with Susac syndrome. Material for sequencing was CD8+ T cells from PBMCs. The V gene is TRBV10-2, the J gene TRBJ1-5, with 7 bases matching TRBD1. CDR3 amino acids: CASSEGTDYSNQPQHF. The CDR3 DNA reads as TGCGCCAGCAGTGAGGGGACAGACTATAGCAATCAGCCCCAGCATTTT.